This T cell receptor (beta chain) was documented in a study of response to subunit inactivated influenza vaccine. Using its own MiXCR run on the RT-PCR reads, TCRdb lists one record per CDR3 protein. The sample yields fewer than 700,000 distinct CDR3 sequences, approximately 13% seen once. Overall study results and limits: Researchers suggested that each seasonal influenza vaccination recruits few new T cells.

This clonotype was seen a handful of times. Its antigen remains unidentified. The CDR3 sequence is 14 residues long. The V segment lost 5 bases and the J segment 0 bases; nucleotides outside the gene matches: 6. Germline assignment: CDR1 DFQATT and CDR2 SNEGSKA (reference sequence). The clonotype originates from a man aged 45 to 65 who received an inactivated influenza vaccine. The V and J genes are TRBV20-1 and TRBJ1-1; 7 bases line up with TRBD1. This specimen consisted of PBMCs from blood, obtained roughly 47 days after vaccination. The CDR3 DNA is TGCAGTGCTGAGCCGGGACAGCTGAACACTGAAGCTTTCTTT. Translation gives CSAEPGQLNTEAFF.